This passage covers 15 T cell receptor beta chains from one sample sequenced in a study of shared clonotypes between healthy human individuals. Naivety among CD8 cells was defined by CD45RO negativity and positive CCR7 selection, thereby excluding terminally differentiated effector memory CD45RA+ cells. TCRdb's copy holds only in-frame clones and misses some; the assay was immunoSEQ multiplex PCR. The sample yields some 580,000 clones, roughly 98% seen once. The sample was naive CD8+ T cells sorted from blood. The source of these receptors is a man aged 30 to 39 in good health.

This chain connects TRBV5-1 to TRBJ2-1; 9 bases match TRBD2. The CDR3 runs to 16 residues. The germline CDR1 and CDR2 sequences are SGHRS and YFSETQ. Trimming took 0 bases from V and 4 from J; bases not matched to a gene: 5. The CDR3: CASSLDSAGGYNEQFF. Written as DNA, the CDR3 is TGCGCCAGCAGCTTGGACTCAGCGGGAGGTTACAATGAGCAGTTCTTC.

V gene TRBV28 combines with J gene TRBJ2-7, with 8 bases fitting TRBD2. The CDR3 totals 13 residues. Germline V CDR1 and CDR2: MDHEN, SYDVKM. V lost 10 bases, J lost 2 bases, and 7 bases stayed unmatched. CDR3 in DNA: TGTGCCACCAGCGGGAGACTCCCCTACGAGCAGTACTTC. This sequence encodes CATSGRLPYEQYF.

This chain joins TRBV7-9 and TRBJ2-3; D gene uncertain. This CDR3 contains 18 residues. CDR1 and CDR2 (germline): SEHNR, FQNEAQ (reference sequence). V lost 4 bases to trimming and J lost 4 bases, with 24 bases between them. CDR3 DNA sequence: TGTGCCAGCAGCTCAACAACCCTAGGACGCCACCGGGCAGATACGCAGTATTTT. Translation gives CASSSTTLGRHRADTQYF. Together with reference TRBV7-9 and TRBJ2-3, the CDR3 gives the full variable domain: DTGVSQNPRHKITKRGQNVTFRCDPISEHNRLYWYRQTLGQGPEFLTYFQNEAQLEKSRLLSDRFSAERPKGSFSTLEIQRTEQGDSAMYLCASSSTTLGRHRADTQYFGPGTRLTVL.

V is TRBV6-1 and J is TRBJ2-7; D may be TRBD1 (6 bases). The CDR3 is 16 residues long. V was trimmed by 2 bases and J by 2 bases, leaving 16 bases between them. The germline gives CDR1 MNHNS, CDR2 SASEGT. As DNA, the CDR3 is TGTGCCAGCAGTGAATTCAGGACAGAACTAACCTACGAGCAGTACTTC. Translation: CASSEFRTELTYEQYF.

J is TRBJ2-7 and V is TRBV5-1; the match to TRBD1 covers 7 bases. Trimming at V came to 7 bases and at J to 2 bases, leaving 6 bases not matched to a gene. This CDR3 spans 13 amino acids. Germline V gene sequence: CDR1 SGHRS, CDR2 YFSETQ. CDR3 sequence: CASARDRAYEQYF. In DNA, the CDR3 is TGCGCCAGCGCCAGGGACAGAGCCTACGAGCAGTACTTC.

V and J are TRBV7-9 and TRBJ2-5; weak D call: TRBD2 (6 bases). This CDR3 is built from 14 residues. Germline values: CDR1 SEHNR, CDR2 FQNEAQ (reference sequence). Trimming took 10 bases from V and 0 from J, leaving 15 bases between them. Here the CDR3 DNA reads TGTGCCATCCGGGACTCGCTGTACCAAGAGACCCAGTACTTC. Amino acids: CAIRDSLYQETQYF. Together with reference TRBV7-9 and TRBJ2-5, the CDR3 gives the full variable domain: DTGVSQNPRHKITKRGQNVTFRCDPISEHNRLYWYRQTLGQGPEFLTYFQNEAQLEKSRLLSDRFSAERPKGSFSTLEIQRTEQGDSAMYLCAIRDSLYQETQYFGPGTRLLVL.

The J gene is TRBJ1-2, the V gene TRBV27, with TRBD1 matching 7 bases. The CDR3 loop spans 14 amino acids. Germline values: CDR1 MNHEY, CDR2 SMNVEV (reference sequence). Trimming took 5 bases from V and 6 from J; bases not matched to a gene: 9. The CDR3 DNA reads TGTGCCAGCAGTCCTACAGGGGTGAGCGATGGCTACACCTTC. It codes for CASSPTGVSDGYTF.

V and J are TRBV7-9 and TRBJ1-1; no clear D. This CDR3 is built from 14 residues. Deletions cut 5 bases from V and 1 base from J, with 11 bases between. From germline, CDR1 is SEHNR and CDR2 FQNEAQ (reference sequence). CDR3 amino acids: CASSPVPSNTEAFF. The CDR3 DNA sequence: TGTGCCAGCAGCCCGGTCCCGTCGAACACTGAAGCTTTCTTT. Combining the CDR3 with reference TRBV7-9 and TRBJ1-1 gives the whole variable domain DTGVSQNPRHKITKRGQNVTFRCDPISEHNRLYWYRQTLGQGPEFLTYFQNEAQLEKSRLLSDRFSAERPKGSFSTLEIQRTEQGDSAMYLCASSPVPSNTEAFFGQGTRLTVV.

The V and J genes are TRBV28 and TRBJ2-7; a possible D gene is TRBD2 (6 bases). V was pared by 6 bases and J by 3 bases, with 18 bases between. Germline V gene sequence: CDR1 MDHEN, CDR2 SYDVKM. The CDR3 consists of 15 residues. Written as DNA, the CDR3 is TGTGCCAGCAGGGGGGTTAGCGGAATCTTCTACGAGCAGTACTTC. Protein sequence: CASRGVSGIFYEQYF.

The rearrangement uses TRBV15 and TRBJ2-1, with 8 bases aligning to TRBD1. This CDR3 spans 16 amino acids. The germline CDR1 and CDR2 sequences are LNHNV and YYDKDF (reference sequence). The trim removed 0 bases at V and 4 bases at J, leaving 5 bases unmatched. The CDR3 reads CATSRDDRGFYNEQFF. As DNA, the CDR3 is TGTGCCACCAGCAGAGATGACAGGGGCTTTTACAATGAGCAGTTCTTC.

The V gene is TRBV29-1, the J gene TRBJ2-7; D is undetermined. V dropped 1 base and J dropped 3 bases, with 13 bases sitting between them. In germline, CDR1 is SQVTM, CDR2 ANQGSEA. The CDR3 is 14 residues long. CDR3 DNA sequence: TGCAGCGTTGAAGCCATCGAGGACGGCTACGAGCAGTACTTC. Its protein is CSVEAIEDGYEQYF.

CDR3 nucleotide sequence: TGCGCCAGCAGCCAAGAAACAGGGGGAATTTTCAATGAGCAGTTCTTC. It translates to CASSQETGGIFNEQFF. The chain has TRBV4-1 and TRBJ2-1; 8 positions match TRBD1. This CDR3 has 16 amino acids. V shed 0 bases and J 6 bases; nucleotides not matched to a gene: 7. CDR1 is MGHRA, CDR2 YSYEKL, per germline.

This chain connects TRBV7-8 to TRBJ2-7, with D unclear. V lost 1 base to trimming and J lost 6 bases, with 7 bases between them. CDR3 length equals 12 residues. Germline-derived CDR1 and CDR2 are SGHVS and FQNEAQ. CDR3 sequence reads: CASSLEVSEQYF. The CDR3 DNA reads as TGTGCCAGCAGCTTAGAGGTGTCCGAGCAGTACTTC. Together with reference TRBV7-8 and TRBJ2-7, the CDR3 gives the full variable domain: GAGVSQSPRYKVAKRGQDVALRCDPISGHVSLFWYQQALGQGPEFLTYFQNEAQLDKSGLPSDRFFAERPEGSVSTLKIQRTQQEDSAVYLCASSLEVSEQYFGPGTRLTVT.

This sequence joins TRBV2 and TRBJ2-7; TRBD1 matches at 7 bases. With 3 bases clipped from V and 4 bases from J, the junction kept 3 bases outside the gene matches. CDR3 size: 13 residues. CDR1 SNHLY and CDR2 FYNNEI come from the germline V gene. Written as DNA, the CDR3 is TGTGCCAGCAGTGACTGGACAGGTTACGAGCAGTACTTC. This translates into CASSDWTGYEQYF. The full variable domain, completed using reference TRBV2 and TRBJ2-7, is EPEVTQTPSHQVTQMGQEVILRCVPISNHLYFYWYRQILGQKVEFLVSFYNNEISEKSEIFDDQFSVERPDGSNFTLKIRSTKLEDSAMYFCASSDWTGYEQYFGPGTRLTVT.

This chain connects TRBV2 to TRBJ2-7, with unresolved D. Trimming took off 6 bases at V and 1 base at J, with 10 bases between the two ends. CDR3 length equals 13 residues. Germline V gene lookup returns CDR1 SNHLY and CDR2 FYNNEI. As DNA, the CDR3 is TGTGCCAGCAGGTCTAGGGCTTCCTACGAGCAGTACTTC. This gives the protein CASRSRASYEQYF.